Sequencing of this T cell receptor beta chain was carried out in a study of blood T cell repertoires in COVID-19. Turning to the study itself: COVID-19 samples, acute and convalescent, were from the United States, Italy and Spain. T cells, B-cell-depleted T cells, or PBMCs supplied cDNA or gDNA.

The participants were between about 18 and 90 years old and came from roughly 25 US areas. Two negative PCRs, clearance, or symptom resolution were required of recovered Cohort 3 donors. Germline V lookup: CDR1 KGHDR, CDR2 SFDVKD. The CDR3 length is 14 residues. Trimming shortened V by 1 base and J by 10 bases, and 13 bases separated the two germline ends. The method was immunoSEQ multiplex PCR; TCRdb's version includes in-frame clones alone and lacks a portion of them. Of about 480,000 clones listed, approximately 88% are singletons. This TCR came from a woman between 40 and 55 years old who had recovered from COVID-19. V gene TRBV24-1 combines with J gene TRBJ2-1, with D perhaps matching TRBD1 (6 bases). Sequencing was performed on PBMCs or T cells enriched from blood (not recorded which). The CDR3 DNA reads as TGTGCCACCAGTGATTTACAGGGAGCTGGGGAGCAGTTCTTC. Its translation: CATSDLQGAGEQFF.